This TCR beta chain was retrieved from a study of CD8+ T cells in alopecia areata. Study information: Administration of oral tofacitinib to treated patients was at 5 to 10 mg twice daily.

V was clipped by 3 bases and J by 4 bases, with 6 bases between them. Per germline, CDR1 MGHDK and CDR2 SYGVNS. The CDR3 has 12 amino acids. Treatment meaning: oral pan-JAK inhibitor, 5-10 mg twice daily. Extraction and reverse transcription of RNA yielded cDNA as the sequencing template. Using immunoSEQ multiplex PCR, the repertoire was profiled, and TCRdb retains in-frame clones only, with some absent. The data hold approximately 150,000 clones, with approximately 52% observed a single time. The chain carries TRBV25-1 and TRBJ1-2; no reliable D call. This TCR derives from a human donor with alopecia areata. Here the sequenced sample was CD4+ T cells sorted from blood, taken at approximately week 60, from a patient treated with tofacitinib. CDR3 protein: CASSDPGYGYTF. DNA for the CDR3: TGTGCCAGCAGTGACCCCGGCTATGGCTACACCTTC.